Below are 9 T cell receptor beta chains sequenced from a single sample in a study of control samples from healthy donors and cancer patients. Profiled with immunoSEQ multiplex PCR; TCRdb holds only in-frame clones, not every one. The sample's table shows about 200,000 clones. Material for sequencing was blood. Every receptor here comes from a woman between 25 and 40 years old in good health.

This chain joins TRBV7-9 and TRBJ1-6; perhaps TRBD1 as D (6 bases). CDR3 length equals 13 residues. Deletions cut 5 bases from V and 10 bases from J, with 12 bases between. Germline values: CDR1 SEHNR, CDR2 FQNEAQ (reference sequence). The CDR3 loop reads CASSPRTESPLHF. The CDR3 bases are TGTGCCAGCAGCCCCAGGACAGAATCACCCCTCCACTTT.

V gene TRBV7-2 combines with J gene TRBJ1-1, with no clear D. The germline V gene encodes CDR1 SGHTA and CDR2 FQGNSA. The CDR3 length is 13 residues. V lost 8 bases and J 1 base, leaving 11 bases between the germline ends. The CDR3 DNA is TGTGCCAGCGGCCGGCAGAGGAACACTGAAGCTTTCTTT. It codes for CASGRQRNTEAFF. The whole variable domain, remainder taken from reference TRBV7-2 and TRBJ1-1, is GAGVSQSPSNKVTEKGKDVELRCDPISGHTALYWYRQSLGQGLEFLIYFQGNSAPDKSGLPSDRFSAERTGGSVSTLTIQRTQQEDSAVYLCASGRQRNTEAFFGQGTRLTVV.

This chain joins TRBV4-3 and TRBJ1-6, with D unresolved. The CDR3 consists of 16 residues. Germline loops: CDR1 LGHNA, CDR2 YSLEER. The V end lost 0 bases, the J end lost 7 bases, and 13 bases lay between the germline ends. The CDR3 region is CASSQDYRTRNSPLHF. The CDR3 bases are TGCGCCAGCAGCCAAGATTACAGAACTAGAAATTCACCCCTCCACTTT.

The chain couples TRBV28 to TRBJ2-7; D gene uncertain. The CDR3 has 13 residues. Deletions cut 5 bases from V and 5 bases from J, with 13 bases between. Germline V CDR1 and CDR2: MDHEN, SYDVKM. CDR3 coding DNA: TGTGCCAGCAGTCCTCTCCGGGCCCACGAGCAGTACTTC. This translates into CASSPLRAHEQYF.

This chain uses TRBV3-1 (or the pseudogene TRBV3-2) with TRBJ2-2; D call uncertain. Germline V gene sequence: CDR1 LGHDT, CDR2 YNNKEL (reference sequence). V shed 4 bases and J shed 6 bases, with 12 bases lying between them. The CDR3 loop spans 14 amino acids. The CDR3: CASSPRRYPGELFF. CDR3 sequence (DNA): TGTGCCAGCAGCCCAAGGCGATACCCCGGGGAGCTGTTTTTT.

The chain recombines TRBV28 with TRBJ2-7, with TRBD1 as a possible D gene (7 bases). V was cut by 7 bases and J by 0 bases, with 16 bases left in between. CDR1 and CDR2 from the germline V gene are MDHEN and SYDVKM. CDR3 size: 15 residues. The CDR3 DNA is TGTGCCAGCACCCCGGGGCAGGGGGGCTCCTACGAGCAGTACTTC. Translation: CASTPGQGGSYEQYF.

The DNA of the CDR3 is TGTGCCAGCGGGACACTTGTCCTGAAAAATACGCAGTATTTT. This codes for CASGTLVLKNTQYF. The chain couples TRBV6-5 to TRBJ2-3; TRBD1 is a possible D gene (6 bases). The V gene's germline CDR1 is MNHEY and CDR2 SVGAGI. The V and J ends lost 8 bases and 7 bases respectively, with 19 bases between them. The CDR3 runs 14 residues.

CDR3 region: CASSMQRQGPGGSYNEQFF. CDR3 bases: TGTGCCAGTAGTATGCAACGACAAGGGCCGGGGGGCTCCTACAATGAGCAGTTCTTC. This sequence joins TRBV19 and TRBJ2-1, with 7 bases identical to TRBD2. With V trimmed by 3 bases and J by 0 bases, 14 bases remained unmatched. CDR3 length equals 19 residues. Germline values: CDR1 LNHDA, CDR2 SQIVND (reference sequence).

The chain couples TRBV4-3 to TRBJ2-3, with TRBD2 matching over 9 bases. Germline loops: CDR1 LGHNA, CDR2 YSLEER. This CDR3 is built from 14 residues. The V segment lost 4 bases and the J segment 5 bases; nucleotides outside the gene matches: 4. The DNA of the CDR3 is TGCGCCAGCAGCCTATTTAGCGGGGGAGATACGCAGTATTTT. Translated: CASSLFSGGDTQYF.